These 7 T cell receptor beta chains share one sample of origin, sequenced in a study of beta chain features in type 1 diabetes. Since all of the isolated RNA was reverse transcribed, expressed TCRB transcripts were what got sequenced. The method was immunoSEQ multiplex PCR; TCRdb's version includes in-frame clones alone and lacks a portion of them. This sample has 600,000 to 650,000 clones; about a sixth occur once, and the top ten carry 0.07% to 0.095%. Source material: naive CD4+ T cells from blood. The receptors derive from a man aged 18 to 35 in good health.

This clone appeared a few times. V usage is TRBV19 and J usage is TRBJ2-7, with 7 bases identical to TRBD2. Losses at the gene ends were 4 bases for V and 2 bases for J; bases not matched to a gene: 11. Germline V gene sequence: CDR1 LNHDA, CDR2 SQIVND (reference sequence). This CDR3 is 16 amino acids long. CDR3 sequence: CASSTPGGFPPYEQYF. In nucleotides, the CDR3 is TGTGCCAGTAGTACCCCCGGGGGGTTCCCCCCCTACGAGCAGTACTTC.

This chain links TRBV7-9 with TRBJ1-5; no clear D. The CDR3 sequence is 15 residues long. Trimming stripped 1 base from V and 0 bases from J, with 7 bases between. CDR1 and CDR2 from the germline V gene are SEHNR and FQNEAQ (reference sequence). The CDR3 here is CASSLGADSNQPQHF. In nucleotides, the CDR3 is TGTGCCAGCAGCTTAGGGGCAGATAGCAATCAGCCCCAGCATTTT.

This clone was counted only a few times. DNA for the CDR3: TGTGCCAGCAGTACATACTGGACAGGGGGTCGCAATCAGCCCCAGCATTTT. This translates into CASSTYWTGGRNQPQHF. The chain links TRBV28 to TRBJ1-5, with TRBD1 identical over 10 bases. This CDR3 has 17 residues. J gave up 2 bases and V 5 bases, and 9 bases lay outside the gene matches. CDR1 and CDR2 from the germline V gene are MDHEN and SYDVKM. The complete variable domain, with remaining parts taken from reference TRBV28 and TRBJ1-5, reads DVKVTQSSRYLVKRTGEKVFLECVQDMDHENMFWYRQDPGLGLRLIYFSYDVKMKEKGDIPEGYSVSREKKERFSLILESASTNQTSMYLCASSTYWTGGRNQPQHFGDGTRLSIL.

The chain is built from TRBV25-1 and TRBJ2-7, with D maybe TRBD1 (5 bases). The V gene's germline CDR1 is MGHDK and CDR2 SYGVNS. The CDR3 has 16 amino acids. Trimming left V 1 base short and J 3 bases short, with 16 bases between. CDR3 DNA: TGTGCCAGCAGTGAATTAGGGTGGCAGGGAAGCTACGAGCAGTACTTC. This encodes CASSELGWQGSYEQYF.

Here the CDR3 DNA reads TGCGCCAGCAGCCAGCCGCTTTCCCCCAAGGGGTCCTACGAGCAGTACTTC. As protein: CASSQPLSPKGSYEQYF. J is TRBJ2-7 and V is TRBV4-1; the D gene is possibly TRBD1 (5 bases). The CDR3 extends over 17 amino acids. V was clipped by 3 bases and J by 1 base, with 19 bases between them. The germline CDR1 and CDR2 sequences are MGHRA and YSYEKL.

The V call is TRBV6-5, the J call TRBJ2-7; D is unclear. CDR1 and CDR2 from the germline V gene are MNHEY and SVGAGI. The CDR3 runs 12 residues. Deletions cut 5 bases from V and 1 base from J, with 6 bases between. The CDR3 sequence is CASSVKSYEQYF. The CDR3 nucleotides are TGTGCCAGCAGTGTGAAGTCCTACGAGCAGTACTTC.

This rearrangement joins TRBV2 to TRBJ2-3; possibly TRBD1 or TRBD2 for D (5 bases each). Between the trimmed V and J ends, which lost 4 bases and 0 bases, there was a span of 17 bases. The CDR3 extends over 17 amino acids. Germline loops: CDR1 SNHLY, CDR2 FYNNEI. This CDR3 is CASSVMGWGSSTDTQYF. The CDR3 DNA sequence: TGTGCCAGCAGTGTAATGGGTTGGGGGTCTAGCACAGATACGCAGTATTTT.